This entry concerns a single T cell receptor (beta chain). These data come from a study of blood T cell repertoires in COVID-19. The protocol was immunoSEQ multiplex PCR, while the TCRdb copy is restricted to in-frame clones and leaves out a portion. This table has roughly 260,000 clones, 88% appearing once. V lost 3 bases to trimming and J lost 5 bases; unmatched junction nucleotides: 4. The length of the CDR3 is 15 residues. The V gene's germline CDR1 is LGHDT and CDR2 YNNKEL (reference sequence). The V call is TRBV3-1 (or the pseudogene TRBV3-2), the J call TRBJ1-6, with TRBD1 matching over 7 bases. The receptor's source is a woman aged 30 to 39 with COVID-19, enrolled during active disease. Input material: peripheral blood. The CDR3 nucleotides are TGTGCCAGCAGCCACCTGGACAGGAATAATTCACCCCTCCACTTT. Protein: CASSHLDRNNSPLHF.